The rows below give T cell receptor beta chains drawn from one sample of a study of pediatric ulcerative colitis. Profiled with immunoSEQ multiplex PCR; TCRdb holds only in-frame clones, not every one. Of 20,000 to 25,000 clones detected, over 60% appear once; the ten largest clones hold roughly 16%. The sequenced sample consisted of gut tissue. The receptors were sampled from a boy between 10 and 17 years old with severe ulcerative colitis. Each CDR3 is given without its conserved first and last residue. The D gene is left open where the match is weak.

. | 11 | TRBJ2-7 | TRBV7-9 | AGQTGDVYEQY
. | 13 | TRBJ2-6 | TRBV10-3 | AILGGGLGANVLT
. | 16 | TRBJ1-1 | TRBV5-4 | ASSLRSWGREKNTEAF
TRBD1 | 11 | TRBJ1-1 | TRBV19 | ASSLGQGAEAF
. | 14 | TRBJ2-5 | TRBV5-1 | ASSRYQLTLQETQY
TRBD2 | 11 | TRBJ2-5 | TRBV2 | ASSESGGETQY
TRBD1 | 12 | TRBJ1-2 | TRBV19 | ASRGSTGIYGYT
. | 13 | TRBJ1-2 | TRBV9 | ASSVTDSRSYGYT
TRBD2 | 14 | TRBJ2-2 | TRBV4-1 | ASSPLAGRNTGELF
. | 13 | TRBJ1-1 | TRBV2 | ASSEATGKNTEAF
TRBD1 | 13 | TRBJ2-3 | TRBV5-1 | ASSPPTGGADTQY
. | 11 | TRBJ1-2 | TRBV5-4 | ASSSAGNYGYT
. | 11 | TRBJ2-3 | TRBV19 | ASSIASTDTQY
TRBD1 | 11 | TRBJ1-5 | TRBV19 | ATGTGEYQPQH
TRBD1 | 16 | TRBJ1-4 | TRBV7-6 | ASSLEAGGAPTNEKLF
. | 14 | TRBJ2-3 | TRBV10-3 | AISDPGITSTDTQY
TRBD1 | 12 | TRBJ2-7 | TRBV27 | ASSFWQGDYEQY
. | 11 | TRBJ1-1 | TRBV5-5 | ASKGGSHTEAF
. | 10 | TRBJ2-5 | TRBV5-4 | ASHGPQETQY
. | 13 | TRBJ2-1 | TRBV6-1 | ASTPAWGRWNEQF
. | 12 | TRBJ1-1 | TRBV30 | AWSRRGPVHEAF
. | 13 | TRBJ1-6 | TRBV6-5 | ASSYSYGGGSPLH
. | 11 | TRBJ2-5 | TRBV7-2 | ASSLARQETQY
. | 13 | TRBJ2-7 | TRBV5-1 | ASSLEGVSSYEQY
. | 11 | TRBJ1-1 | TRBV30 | AWILQRGTEAF
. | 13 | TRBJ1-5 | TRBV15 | ATSSRVTGYQPQH
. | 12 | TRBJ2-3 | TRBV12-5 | ASGLRGSTDTQY
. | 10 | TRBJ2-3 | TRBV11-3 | ASSSTGYTQY
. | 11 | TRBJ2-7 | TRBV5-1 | ASSFAAGIEQY